Each of the 28 T cell receptor beta chains below was sequenced from the same sample in a study of CD8 T cells in ankylosing spondylitis. TCRdb re-called the 5' RACE reads through MiXCR, storing one row per CDR3 protein. The sample includes 240,000 or so distinct CDR3 sequences, 7.5% to 9% seen only once; the top ten take almost 7%. The sequencing sample was made of blood, either unsorted or a sorted T cell fraction (not recorded which). Receptors were obtained from a male donor with ankylosing spondylitis or in good health (not recorded which).

The sample holds many counts of this clonotype. This chain connects TRBV12-3 or TRBV12-4 to TRBJ1-3; D ambiguous. The CDR3 has 13 residues. V was cut by 6 bases and J by 3 bases, with 9 bases left in between. This CDR3 reads CASSPPGGNTIYF. The CDR3 nucleotides are TGTGCCAGCAGCCCCCCGGGTGGAAACACCATATATTTT.

The J gene is TRBJ2-5, the V gene TRBV20-1; no reliable D call. CDR3 length: 11 amino acids. The germline V gene has CDR1 DFQATT and CDR2 SNEGSKA (reference sequence). The V end lost 2 bases, the J end lost 5 bases, and 6 bases lay between the germline ends. CDR3 sequence: CSARRAETQYF. The DNA for the CDR3 is TGCAGTGCTAGACGGGCGGAGACCCAGTACTTC.

The V gene is TRBV5-1, the J gene TRBJ1-6; no reliable D call. Trimming stripped 0 bases from V and 7 bases from J, with 11 bases between. The length of the CDR3 is 15 residues. Looked up from germline, CDR1 is SGHRS and CDR2 is YFSETQ. CDR3 region: CASSLDSLANSPLHF. CDR3 nucleotide sequence: TGCGCCAGCAGCTTGGATTCACTCGCAAATTCACCCCTCCACTTT.

Regarding this clonotype: This sequence may be a read error, since a much larger clone differs from it by one base. The chain couples TRBV29-1 to TRBJ2-1; TRBD2 is a possible D gene (6 bases). CDR1 and CDR2 (germline): SQVTM, ANQGSEA. The CDR3 is made up of 11 amino acids. The CDR3 protein is CGGTFYNEQFF. The DNA of the CDR3 is TGCGGCGGGACTTTCTACAATGAGCAGTTCTTC.

The rearrangement uses TRBV10-3 and TRBJ2-1, with 7 bases that match TRBD2. This CDR3 is built from 16 residues. With 0 bases clipped from V and 8 bases from J, the junction kept 10 bases outside the gene matches. Germline V CDR1 and CDR2: ENHRY, SYGVKD. For the CDR3, the DNA is TGTGCCATCAGTGAGTCCGGAGGGGCGGGAGAGCATGAGCAGTTCTTC. As protein: CAISESGGAGEHEQFF.

This clonotype was recorded at least ten times. The chain joins TRBV29-1 to TRBJ2-3; TRBD1 matches at 7 bases. Germline assignment: CDR1 SQVTM and CDR2 ANQGSEA. The CDR3 loop spans 15 amino acids. With V trimmed by 6 bases and J by 8 bases, 17 bases remained unmatched. CDR3 coding DNA: TGCAGCGTGGGTAAACAGGGGTCGGCACAGGGTACGCAGTATTTT. This gives the protein CSVGKQGSAQGTQYF.

This chain uses TRBV4-2 with TRBJ2-7; D not resolved. The CDR3 runs 14 residues. Trimming removed 1 base from V and 5 bases from J, with 12 bases in between. Germline CDR1 LGHNA, CDR2 YNFKEQ. Here the CDR3 reads CASSQAPDVDEQYF. The CDR3 region has the DNA TGTGCCAGCAGCCAAGCCCCGGACGTAGACGAGCAGTACTTC.

This clonotype was picked up many times. The chain combines TRBV20-1 with TRBJ2-3; 10 bases line up with TRBD2. Unmatched junction bases numbered 11, after V lost 4 bases and J lost 7 bases. The CDR3 has 15 amino acids. Germline V gene sequence: CDR1 DFQATT, CDR2 SNEGSKA (reference sequence). Written as DNA, the CDR3 is TGCAGTGCTACCAAGGAGGTAGCGGGGGGACATACGCAGTATTTT. It is translated as CSATKEVAGGHTQYF.

In this sample, this clonotype turned up many times. The chain couples TRBV10-3 to TRBJ2-3; D might be TRBD1 or TRBD2, each matching 7 bases. Trimming removed 6 bases from V and 0 bases from J, with 19 bases in between. This CDR3 has 17 residues. Germline values: CDR1 ENHRY, CDR2 SYGVKD. CDR3: CAISLSWEGASTDTQYF. CDR3 bases: TGTGCCATCAGCTTATCGTGGGAGGGGGCGAGCACAGATACGCAGTATTTT.

This clonotype was detected ten times or more. The gene calls are TRBV7-2 and TRBJ2-1, with 12 nucleotides matching TRBD2. V shed 2 bases and J 9 bases; nucleotides not matched to a gene: 5. Germline V gives CDR1 SGHTA, CDR2 FQGNSA. CDR3 length equals 15 residues. CDR3 sequence reads: CASSLSSGGAGEQFF. The CDR3 DNA sequence: TGTGCCAGCAGCTTATCTAGCGGGGGGGCAGGTGAGCAGTTCTTC.

This clonotype was seen at least ten times. This chain links TRBV29-1 with TRBJ1-4; D may be TRBD1 (6 bases). Germline V gene sequence: CDR1 SQVTM, CDR2 ANQGSEA. Trimming removed 4 bases at V and 8 bases at J, with 11 bases between. CDR3 length: 12 residues. DNA of the CDR3: TGCAGCGTTGCAGGGGAGGGGGAAAAACTGTTTTTT. Encoded protein: CSVAGEGEKLFF.

CDR3 sequence reads: CSARDRKDSGAEAFF. The DNA of the CDR3 is TGCAGTGCTAGAGATAGGAAGGACAGTGGCGCTGAAGCTTTCTTT. The chain carries TRBV20-1 and TRBJ1-1; D possibly corresponds to TRBD1 (6 bases). Trimming removed 0 bases from V and 6 bases from J, with 17 bases in between. CDR1 is DFQATT and CDR2 is SNEGSKA in the germline V gene (reference sequence). This CDR3 comprises 15 residues.

This clonotype showed up many times. The chain recombines TRBV3-1 with TRBJ1-1; a weak D match, TRBD1 (6 bases). The CDR3 length is 15 residues. The germline gives CDR1 LGHDT, CDR2 YNNKEL (reference sequence). V was pared by 0 bases and J by 6 bases, with 14 bases between. Here the CDR3 DNA reads TGTGCCAGCAGCCAAGATCACGCGGGGGCCTCTGAAGCTTTCTTT. Residues: CASSQDHAGASEAFF.

The rearrangement links TRBV20-1 to TRBJ1-5, with 12 bases matching TRBD1. Germline trimming cut 5 bases from V and 3 bases from J; bases unmatched to any gene: 11. CDR3 length: 17 residues. CDR1 DFQATT and CDR2 SNEGSKA come from the germline V gene (reference sequence). This CDR3 is CSAARDRGPVVNQPQHF. The DNA for the CDR3 is TGCAGTGCTGCCCGGGACAGGGGGCCCGTGGTCAATCAGCCCCAGCATTTT.

This clonotype occurred many times. The J gene is TRBJ1-4, the V gene TRBV29-1; D is unclear. The V end lost 6 bases, the J end lost 10 bases, and 12 bases lay between the germline ends. Germline values: CDR1 SQVTM, CDR2 ANQGSEA. There are 11 residues in the CDR3. In nucleotides, the CDR3 is TGCAGCGTCGGCCAAGATGGAAAACTGTTTTTT. Translated, it gives CSVGQDGKLFF.

The table lists this clonotype with many counts. V gene TRBV7-9 combines with J gene TRBJ2-7; 8 nucleotides align to TRBD1. Germline V gene lookup returns CDR1 SEHNR and CDR2 FQNEAQ (reference sequence). The CDR3 is 14 residues long. Germline trimming cut 4 bases from V and 8 bases from J; bases unmatched to any gene: 10. The CDR3 loop is CASSSGQVDTKQYF. The CDR3, as DNA: TGTGCCAGCAGCTCGGGACAGGTAGATACTAAGCAGTACTTC.

There are many counts of this clonotype. The gene calls are TRBV20-1 and TRBJ1-1; TRBD1 might be the D (5 bases). There are 15 residues in the CDR3. V gave up 5 bases and J gave up 2 bases, with 18 bases separating them. Germline CDR1 DFQATT, CDR2 SNEGSKA (reference sequence). The CDR3 coding sequence is TGCAGTGCTTCACGTCCGGGGGGGAGAAACACTGAAGCTTTCTTT. Amino acids: CSASRPGGRNTEAFF.

Many counts were recorded for this clonotype. The chain joins TRBV20-1 to TRBJ2-4, with D possibly called TRBD1 or TRBD2 (5 bases each). V dropped 6 bases and J dropped 1 base, with 19 bases sitting between them. The germline gives CDR1 DFQATT, CDR2 SNEGSKA (reference sequence). This CDR3 has 16 amino acids. The CDR3 sequence: CSAETGTTWAKNIQYF. In DNA form, the CDR3 reads TGCAGTGCAGAAACCGGGACCACTTGGGCCAAAAACATTCAGTACTTC.

Note on this clonotype: Being one base from a much bigger clone, this may be a read error. This chain joins TRBV7-8 and TRBJ2-1, with 9 bases matching TRBD2. The CDR3 covers 15 residues. V trimming: 1 base; J trimming: 6 bases; junction bases outside the gene matches: 4. Germline loops: CDR1 SGHVS, CDR2 FQNEAQ. DNA of the CDR3: TGTGCCAGCAGCTTAGTGCTAGCGGGGCCCAATGAGCAGTTCTTC. This gives the protein CASSLVLAGPNEQFF.

This clonotype was seen at least ten times. This sequence joins TRBV7-9 and TRBJ1-6; D may be TRBD1 (5 bases). CDR1 is SEHNR, CDR2 FQNEAQ, per germline (reference sequence). V was cut by 11 bases and J by 6 bases, with 17 bases left in between. This CDR3 region has 14 residues. The CDR3, as DNA: TGTGCCGGCCTTACCCAGGGAATTAATTCACCCCTCCACTTT. Translating gives CAGLTQGINSPLHF.

This clonotype has only a few counts. The chain uses TRBV4-2 and TRBJ2-7, with D possibly TRBD2 on 7 matching bases. The CDR3 covers 16 residues. V was clipped by 0 bases and J by 5 bases, with 17 bases between them. Per the germline V gene, CDR1 is LGHNA and CDR2 is YNFKEQ. The CDR3 protein is CASSQDPRGAIDEQYF. The CDR3 DNA follows: TGTGCCAGCAGCCAAGATCCCCGGGGGGCTATCGACGAGCAGTACTTC.

This clonotype was seen many times. The rearrangement links TRBV29-1 to TRBJ1-2, with a weak D call TRBD1 (6 bases). The CDR3 covers 15 residues. With 6 bases removed from V and 0 bases from J, the gap between germline ends came to 17 bases. CDR1 is SQVTM and CDR2 is ANQGSEA in the germline V gene. CDR3 bases: TGCAGCGTGGGGGGTCCAGGGGCCACTAACTATGGCTACACCTTC. This encodes CSVGGPGATNYGYTF.

This clonotype has at least ten counts. J is TRBJ1-1 and V is TRBV20-1; D may be TRBD1 (5 bases). The CDR3 runs 15 residues. V gave up 6 bases and J gave up 5 bases, with 22 bases separating them. The germline gives CDR1 DFQATT, CDR2 SNEGSKA (reference sequence). The CDR3 DNA reads TGCAGTGCGCATTTTAGGGGACTGGGGAGGACTGAAGCTTTCTTT. Its protein is CSAHFRGLGRTEAFF.

This chain's CDR3 is CASSWGTGKGETQYF. Written as DNA, the CDR3 is TGCGCCAGCAGCTGGGGGACAGGGAAAGGGGAGACCCAGTACTTC. V usage is TRBV5-1 and J usage is TRBJ2-5, with 9 bases fitting TRBD1. The V gene end was trimmed by 3 bases and the J gene end by 5 bases; junction bases not matched to a gene: 8. Germline lookup yields CDR1 SGHRS and CDR2 YFSETQ. This CDR3 spans 15 amino acids.

The table lists this clonotype with many counts. V and J are TRBV5-1 and TRBJ1-1, with TRBD1 as a possible D gene (5 bases). The CDR3 runs 17 residues. The germline gives CDR1 SGHRS, CDR2 YFSETQ. V was cut by 6 bases and J by 0 bases, with 21 bases left in between. CDR3 residues: CASTRGTGGSLNTEAFF. The CDR3 DNA reads TGCGCCAGCACGCGAGGGACGGGTGGGTCCTTGAACACTGAAGCTTTCTTT.

This clonotype came up many times. V is TRBV7-9 and J is TRBJ1-1; 7 nucleotides match TRBD1. V lost 5 bases, J lost 7 bases, and 7 bases stayed unmatched. Per germline, CDR1 SEHNR and CDR2 FQNEAQ (reference sequence). There are 13 residues in the CDR3. This CDR3 is CASSLRDRIEAFF. The CDR3 DNA reads as TGTGCCAGCAGCCTCCGGGACAGAATTGAAGCTTTCTTT. Full variable domain (outside the CDR3, taken from reference TRBV7-9 and TRBJ1-1): DTGVSQNPRHKITKRGQNVTFRCDPISEHNRLYWYRQTLGQGPEFLTYFQNEAQLEKSRLLSDRFSAERPKGSFSTLEIQRTEQGDSAMYLCASSLRDRIEAFFGQGTRLTVV.

J is TRBJ2-1 and V is TRBV2; 10 bases map to TRBD1. The CDR3 length is 13 residues. CDR1 SNHLY and CDR2 FYNNEI come from the germline V gene. The ends lost 10 bases at V and 6 bases at J; junction bases unmatched: 6. The chain's CDR3 is CAIPGQGINEQFF. CDR3 nucleotide sequence: TGTGCCATACCGGGACAGGGGATCAATGAGCAGTTCTTC.

This clonotype was seen ten or more times. The CDR3 region has the DNA TGCAGTGCTCTACCCGAGGAGTCCTACAATGAGCAGTTCTTC. It yields the protein CSALPEESYNEQFF. This chain links TRBV20-1 with TRBJ2-1; unclear D gene. Deletions cut 5 bases from V and 1 base from J, with 12 bases between. The germline V gene encodes CDR1 DFQATT and CDR2 SNEGSKA (reference sequence). The CDR3 covers 14 residues.